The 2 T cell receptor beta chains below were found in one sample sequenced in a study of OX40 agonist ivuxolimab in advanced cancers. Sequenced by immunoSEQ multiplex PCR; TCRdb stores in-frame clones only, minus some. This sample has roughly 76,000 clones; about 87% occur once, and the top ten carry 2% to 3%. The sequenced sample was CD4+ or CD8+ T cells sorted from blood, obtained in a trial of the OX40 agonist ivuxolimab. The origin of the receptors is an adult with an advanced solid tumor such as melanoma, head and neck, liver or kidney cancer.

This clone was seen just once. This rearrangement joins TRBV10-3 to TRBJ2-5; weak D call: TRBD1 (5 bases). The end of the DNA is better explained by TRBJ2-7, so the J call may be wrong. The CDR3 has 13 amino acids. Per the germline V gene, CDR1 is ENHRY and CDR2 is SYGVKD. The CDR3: CAISERQFYEQYF. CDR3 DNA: TGTGCCATCAGTGAGAGACAGTTCTACGAGCAGTACTTC.

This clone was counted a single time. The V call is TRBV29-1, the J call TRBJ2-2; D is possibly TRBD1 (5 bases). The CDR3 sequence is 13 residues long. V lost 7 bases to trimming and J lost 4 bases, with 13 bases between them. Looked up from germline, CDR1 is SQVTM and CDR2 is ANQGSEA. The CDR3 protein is CSAGPRATGELFF. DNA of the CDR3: TGCAGCGCTGGTCCCAGGGCCACCGGGGAGCTGTTTTTT.